This T cell receptor beta chain was captured in a study of blood T cell repertoires in COVID-19. Looking at the study overall: From T cells, B-cell-depleted T cells, or PBMCs came the material, which was cDNA or gDNA.

V shed 8 bases and J shed 4 bases, with 11 bases lying between them. This CDR3 has 13 residues. Participants spanned ages about 18 to 100 years and resided in about 25 US areas. Original handling: Scientists estimated how many nucleated cells there were by amplifying reference gene primers. Profiled with immunoSEQ multiplex PCR; TCRdb holds only in-frame clones, not every one. V and J calls and clone size are as listed in that table; D and trimming were resolved from the DNA. The table shows fewer than 350,000 clones, with 75% to 90% occurring only once. The sample comprised PBMCs or T cells enriched from blood (not recorded which). This TCR was sampled from a woman in her fifties or sixties who had recovered from COVID-19. The gene calls are TRBV12-3 or TRBV12-4 and TRBJ2-2; D may be TRBD2 (6 bases). CDR3 loop: CASGLWSTGELFF. DNA for the CDR3: TGTGCCAGCGGACTATGGAGCACCGGGGAGCTGTTTTTT.